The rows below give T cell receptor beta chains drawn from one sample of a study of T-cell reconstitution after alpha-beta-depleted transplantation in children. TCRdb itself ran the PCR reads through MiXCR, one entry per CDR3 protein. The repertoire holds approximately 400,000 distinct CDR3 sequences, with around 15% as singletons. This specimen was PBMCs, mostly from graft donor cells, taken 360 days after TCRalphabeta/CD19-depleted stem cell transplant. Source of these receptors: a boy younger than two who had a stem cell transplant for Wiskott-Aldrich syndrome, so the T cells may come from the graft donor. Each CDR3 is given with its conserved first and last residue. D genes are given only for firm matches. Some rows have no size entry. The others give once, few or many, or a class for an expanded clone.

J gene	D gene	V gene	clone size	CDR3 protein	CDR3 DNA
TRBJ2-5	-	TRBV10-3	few	CAISGRLGSDPQETQYF	TGTGCCATCAGTGGAAGATTGGGCTCCGATCCGCAAGAGACCCAGTACTTC
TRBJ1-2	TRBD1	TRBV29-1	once	CSVGQGPSDGYTF	TGCAGCGTTGGACAGGGCCCCTCTGATGGCTACACCTTC
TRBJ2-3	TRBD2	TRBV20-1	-	CSASYSGQRGQYF	TGCAGTGCTAGCTACTCCGGCCAGCGGGGGCAGTATTTT
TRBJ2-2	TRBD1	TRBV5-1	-	CASKGQRTGELFF	TGCGCCAGCAAGGGACAGAGGACCGGGGAGCTGTTTTTT
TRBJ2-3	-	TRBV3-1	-	CASSQDPLGTRMPSTDTQYF	TGTGCCAGCAGCCAAGATCCCCTAGGAACTAGAATGCCTAGCACAGATACGCAGTATTTT
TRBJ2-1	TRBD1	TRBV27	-	CASRPWDRGYNEQFF	TGTGCCAGCAGACCCTGGGACAGGGGCTACAATGAGCAGTTCTTC
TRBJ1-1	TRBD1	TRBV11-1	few	CASSLYSRLGQGSNTEAFF	TGTGCCAGCAGCCTATATAGTCGTCTGGGACAGGGATCGAACACTGAAGCTTTCTTT
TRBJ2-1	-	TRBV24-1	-	CATSRQAVNEQFF	TGTGCCACCAGCCGACAGGCTGTCAACGAGCAGTTCTTC
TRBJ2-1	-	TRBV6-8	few	CASLGCIGSSYNEQFF	TGTGCCAGCCTTGGGTGCATCGGAAGCTCCTACAATGAGCAGTTCTTC
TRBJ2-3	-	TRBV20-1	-	CSAEPDTDTQYF	TGCAGTGCTGAGCCCGACACAGATACGCAGTATTTT
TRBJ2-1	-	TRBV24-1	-	CATSDHQGRRGNEQFF	TGTGCCACCAGTGATCATCAGGGGAGGAGAGGCAATGAGCAGTTCTTC
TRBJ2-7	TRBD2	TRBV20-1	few	CSARGASGRYYEQYF	TGCAGTGCTAGAGGGGCTAGCGGGCGGTACTACGAGCAGTACTTC
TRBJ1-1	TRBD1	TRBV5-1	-	CASSLVTGVSEAFF	TGCGCCAGCAGCTTGGTGACAGGGGTGAGTGAAGCTTTCTTT
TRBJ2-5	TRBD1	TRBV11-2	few	CASSFPSDREGGETQYF	TGTGCCAGCAGCTTCCCTTCCGACAGGGAAGGCGGAGAGACCCAGTACTTC
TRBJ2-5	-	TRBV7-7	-	CASSLSWGRQETQYF	TGTGCCAGCAGCTTAAGTTGGGGCAGGCAAGAGACCCAGTACTTC
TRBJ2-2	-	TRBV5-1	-	CASSRDLTGELFF	TGCGCCAGCAGCCGGGACCTCACCGGGGAGCTGTTTTTT
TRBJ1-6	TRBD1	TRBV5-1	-	CASSPDRWGSPLHF	TGCGCCAGCAGCCCGGACAGGTGGGGATCACCCCTCCACTTT
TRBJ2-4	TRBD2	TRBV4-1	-	CASSPHPTSGGAARVHIQYF	TGCGCCAGCAGCCCCCACCCTACTAGCGGGGGGGCCGCCCGGGTACACATTCAGTACTTC
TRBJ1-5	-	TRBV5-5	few	CASSLATGAQPQHF	TGTGCCAGCAGCCTAGCTACAGGAGCCCAGCCCCAGCATTTT
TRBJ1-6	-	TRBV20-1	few	CSAPRRGKGNSPLHF	TGCAGTGCCCCAAGGAGAGGGAAGGGTAATTCACCCCTCCACTTT
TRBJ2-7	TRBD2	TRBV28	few	CASSLPGGYEQYF	TGTGCCAGCAGTTTACCCGGGGGGTACGAGCAGTACTTC
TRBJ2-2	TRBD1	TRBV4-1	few	CASSRPGQGVGELFF	TGCGCCAGCAGCCGTCCGGGACAGGGAGTCGGGGAGCTGTTTTTT
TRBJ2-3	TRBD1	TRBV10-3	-	CAISQGASTDTQYF	TGTGCCATCAGTCAGGGGGCTAGCACAGATACGCAGTATTTT
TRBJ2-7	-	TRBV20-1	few	CSAETTSSYEQYF	TGCAGTGCCGAAACGACTAGCTCCTACGAGCAGTACTTC
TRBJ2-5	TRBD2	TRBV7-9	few	CASRPSSGRFPKETQYF	TGTGCCAGCAGGCCCTCTAGCGGGAGATTCCCCAAAGAGACCCAGTACTTC
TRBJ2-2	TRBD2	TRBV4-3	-	CASSQDQTSGSNGELFF	TGCGCCAGCAGCCAAGATCAGACTAGCGGGAGTAACGGGGAGCTGTTTTTT
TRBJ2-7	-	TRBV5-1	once	CASSLEPRAPEQYF	TGCGCCAGCAGCTTGGAACCCAGGGCCCCCGAGCAGTACTTC
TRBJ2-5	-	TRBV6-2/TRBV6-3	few	CASSYTDTYQETQYF	TGTGCCAGCAGTTACACCGACACTTACCAAGAGACCCAGTACTTC
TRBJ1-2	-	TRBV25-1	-	CASSADRSAYGYTF	TGTGCCAGCAGTGCAGACAGGTCGGCTTATGGCTACACCTTC
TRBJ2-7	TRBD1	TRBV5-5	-	CASSFPDRDRGPYEQYF	TGTGCCAGCAGCTTCCCCGACCGGGACAGGGGACCCTACGAGCAGTACTTC
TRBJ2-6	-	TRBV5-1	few	CASSLVGGANVLTF	TGCGCCAGCAGCCTTGTTGGCGGGGCCAACGTCCTGACTTTC
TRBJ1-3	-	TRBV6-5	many	CASSPGHDSGNTIYF	TGTGCCAGCAGTCCCGGACACGACTCTGGAAACACCATATATTTT
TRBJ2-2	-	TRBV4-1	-	CASSQVWRTGELFF	TGCGCCAGCAGCCAAGTTTGGCGTACCGGGGAGCTGTTTTTT
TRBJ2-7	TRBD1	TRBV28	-	CASRQQGVTYEQYF	TGTGCCAGCAGGCAACAGGGGGTTACCTACGAGCAGTACTTC
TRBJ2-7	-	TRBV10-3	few	CAISESHGPYEQYF	TGTGCCATCAGTGAGTCTCATGGGCCCTACGAGCAGTACTTC
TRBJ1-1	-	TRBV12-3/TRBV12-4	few	CASSLNDRWSAEAFF	TGTGCCAGCAGTTTAAATGACAGATGGAGCGCTGAAGCTTTCTTT
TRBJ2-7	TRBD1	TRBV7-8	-	CASSKGTGTFNEQYF	TGTGCCAGCAGCAAAGGGACAGGGACCTTTAACGAGCAGTACTTC
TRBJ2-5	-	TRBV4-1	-	CASSQIGSHKGTQYF	TGCGCCAGCAGCCAGATAGGGAGCCATAAAGGGACCCAGTACTTC
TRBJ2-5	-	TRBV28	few	CASRPQGKQETQYF	TGTGCCAGCAGGCCCCAGGGAAAGCAAGAGACCCAGTACTTC
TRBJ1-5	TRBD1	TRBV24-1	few	CATTRWAGQGANSNQPQHF	TGTGCCACCACCAGATGGGCAGGACAGGGGGCTAATAGCAATCAGCCCCAGCATTTT
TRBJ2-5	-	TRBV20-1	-	CSASPGAETQYF	TGCAGTGCTAGCCCGGGGGCCGAGACCCAGTACTTC
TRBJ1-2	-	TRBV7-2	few	CASSPSGGGYGYTF	TGTGCCAGCAGCCCTAGTGGGGGGGGCTATGGCTACACCTTC
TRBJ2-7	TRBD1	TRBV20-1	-	CSAPRRDSLGEQYF	TGCAGTGCTCCTCGTCGGGACAGCCTTGGCGAGCAGTACTTC
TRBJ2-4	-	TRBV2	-	CASSELGDGKNIQYF	TGTGCCAGCAGTGAACTGGGGGACGGCAAAAACATTCAGTACTTC
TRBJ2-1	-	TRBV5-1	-	CASSPLYNSYNEQFF	TGCGCCAGCAGCCCCCTGTACAACTCCTACAATGAGCAGTTCTTC
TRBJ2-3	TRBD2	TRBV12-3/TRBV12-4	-	CASSLFRRTSGSTDTQYF	TGTGCCAGCAGTTTATTCCGGAGGACTAGCGGTAGCACAGATACGCAGTATTTT
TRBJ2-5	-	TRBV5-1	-	CASKDGGQKTQYF	TGCGCCAGCAAGGACGGGGGACAGAAGACCCAGTACTTC
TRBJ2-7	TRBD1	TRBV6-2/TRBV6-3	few	CASRGTGKFSYEQYF	TGTGCCAGCAGAGGGACAGGGAAGTTCTCCTACGAGCAGTACTTC
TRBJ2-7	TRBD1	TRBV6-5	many	CASSYGPGQETYEQYF	TGTGCCAGCAGTTACGGACCGGGACAGGAGACCTACGAGCAGTACTTC
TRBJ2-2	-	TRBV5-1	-	CASSGGLQPNTGELFF	TGCGCCAGCAGCGGGGGACTGCAACCGAACACCGGGGAGCTGTTTTTT
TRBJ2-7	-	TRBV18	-	CASSPPTGVRRGSYEQYF	TGTGCCAGCTCACCACCTACAGGCGTCCGTAGGGGCTCCTACGAGCAGTACTTC
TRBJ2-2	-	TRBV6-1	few	CASSQRQRVGELFF	TGTGCCAGCAGCCAACGACAGAGAGTGGGGGAGCTGTTTTTT
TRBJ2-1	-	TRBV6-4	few	CASSWDTYNEQFF	TGTGCCAGCAGTTGGGACACCTACAATGAGCAGTTCTTC
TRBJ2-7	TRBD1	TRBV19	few	CASSPFSGGLTYEQYF	TGTGCCAGTAGCCCGTTTTCAGGGGGATTAACCTACGAGCAGTACTTC
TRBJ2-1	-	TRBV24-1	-	CATSDSFFYNEQFF	TGTGCCACCAGTGATTCCTTCTTTTACAATGAGCAGTTCTTC
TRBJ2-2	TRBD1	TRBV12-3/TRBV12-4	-	CASSTTWDRGRNGELFF	TGTGCCAGCAGTACCACTTGGGACAGGGGGCGTAACGGGGAGCTGTTTTTT
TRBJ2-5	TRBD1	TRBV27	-	CASSVQGAGTQYF	TGTGCCAGCAGTGTACAGGGGGCCGGGACCCAGTACTTC